Detailed here is one T cell receptor beta chain. Its antigen remains unidentified. This table comes from immunoSEQ multiplex PCR, and its TCRdb copy is limited to in-frame clones, with some not included. The data show about 59,000 clones, more than 85% seen once. The germline gives CDR1 GTSNPN, CDR2 SVGIG (reference sequence). The CDR3 runs 13 residues. Trimming left V 2 bases short and J 1 base short, with 8 bases between. This sample was taken from a study of T cells in localized non-small cell lung cancer. Study-level findings and limits: There were a median 57 of the top 100 tumor clones appearing in adjacent lung.

The TCR originated in a man aged 35 to 69 with stage I lung adenocarcinoma. This chain joins TRBV30 and TRBJ1-1, with a possible D match to TRBD1 (5 bases). Sequencing was performed on peripheral blood, taken before any cancer treatment. CDR3 DNA: TGTGCCTGGAGTTCGACAGAGAACACTGAAGCTTTCTTT. This sequence encodes CAWSSTENTEAFF.